The clone carrying this T cell receptor beta chain was seen once. Researchers divided each subset's genomic DNA evenly across several immunoSEQ plates. Using immunoSEQ multiplex PCR, the repertoire was profiled, and TCRdb retains in-frame clones only, with some absent. The sample has over a million clones; about 96% are singletons. The data belong to a study of shared clonotypes between healthy human individuals. Across the study: CD4 naive cells filled three plates per donor, CD4 memory three, CD8 naive two and CD8 memory one.

The V segment lost 1 base and the J segment 8 bases; nucleotides outside the gene matches: 4. The CDR3 is 15 residues long. Germline CDR1 is KGHSH and CDR2 is LQKENI. Material: naive CD4+ T cells sorted from blood. Subset meaning: CD45RA+ positively selected. This chain joins TRBV18 and TRBJ2-1; 11 bases are shared with TRBD2. This receptor was taken from a man aged 25-45 years in good health. The chain's CDR3 is CASSPLSGRADEQFF. CDR3 nucleotides: TGTGCCAGCTCACCACTTAGCGGGAGGGCCGATGAGCAGTTCTTC.